The present TCR beta chain was sequenced within a study of vaccination and CD4 T cells after COVID-19. Time point indicated: late sampling 161 to 241 days after vaccination in a few convalescent patients. Treatment: approximately nine-day PBMC culture with coronavirus spike peptide pools or control peptides (ViraFEST assay). Antigen-specific T cell expansion with peptide pools preceded TCR sequencing in the ViraFEST approach. An Oncomine TCR Beta short-read assay was used to sequence the DNA from cultured CD4+ T cells. TCRdb itself ran the PCR reads through MiXCR, one entry per CDR3 protein. Among about 26,000 distinct CDR3 sequences, less than 45% were seen once, and the ten largest hold approximately 5.1%. A few counts support this clonotype. Its antigen is not known. This CDR3 has 13 amino acids. Germline lookup yields CDR1 MGHRA and CDR2 YSYEKL. The V gene end was trimmed by 7 bases and the J gene end by 6 bases; junction bases not matched to a gene: 6.

The J gene is TRBJ2-3, the V gene TRBV4-1; 8 nucleotides agree with TRBD2. This sequence originates from a human donor who had recovered from COVID-19. The sample here was CD4+ T cells from blood, cultured in vitro, taken about 7 months after SARS-CoV-2 vaccination. This CDR3 reads CASKGPGGDTQYF. CDR3 nucleotide sequence: TGCGCCAGCAAGGGGCCGGGAGGGGATACGCAGTATTTT.